Below are 16 T cell receptor beta chains sequenced from a single sample in a study of cytomegalovirus exposure and HLA in healthy donors. Measured with immunoSEQ multiplex PCR; TCRdb has only the in-frame clones, and not every one. The profile shows a few hundred thousand clones, nearly 90% of them singletons. Material: PBMCs. These receptors originate from a man in his thirties or forties in good health and CMV-seronegative.

The count of this clone is one. The chain is built from TRBV7-9 and TRBJ2-3; D remains unclear. The CDR3 totals 15 residues. V lost 10 bases to trimming and J lost 1 base, with 18 bases between them. Per germline, CDR1 SEHNR and CDR2 FQNEAQ (reference sequence). The CDR3 nucleotides read TGTGCCACACAAACCTGGGTAGCAGGCACAGATACGCAGTATTTT. Translated, it gives CATQTWVAGTDTQYF.

This clone was counted between two and nine times. The rearrangement uses TRBV10-3 and TRBJ2-7; D call uncertain. This CDR3 contains 13 residues. Deletions cut 0 bases from V and 2 bases from J, with 5 bases between. Germline loops: CDR1 ENHRY, CDR2 SYGVKD. The CDR3 coding sequence is TGTGCCATCAGTGAGTCGGCGGCCTACGAGCAGTACTTC. This encodes CAISESAAYEQYF.

This chain joins TRBV27 and TRBJ1-1, with D hard to call. This CDR3 is built from 12 residues. Per the germline V gene, CDR1 is MNHEY and CDR2 is SMNVEV (reference sequence). V was cut by 7 bases and J by 8 bases, with 14 bases left in between. CDR3 DNA: TGTGCCAGCAACCCTCCCGCGGGGGAAGCTTTCTTT. Its translation is CASNPPAGEAFF.

The rearrangement joins TRBV9 to TRBJ2-7; D may be TRBD1 (6 bases). The germline V gene encodes CDR1 SGDLS and CDR2 YYNGEE. The CDR3 is made up of 15 amino acids. V lost 0 bases and J lost 0, with 10 bases in between. The CDR3 DNA follows: TGTGCCAGCAGCGTAGAGGACAGCAGCTCCTACGAGCAGTACTTC. It specifies CASSVEDSSSYEQYF.

The genes are TRBV6-5 and TRBJ2-5; 8 bases agree with TRBD1. Germline CDR1 MNHEY, CDR2 SVGAGI. This CDR3 has 14 amino acids. Trimming took 8 bases from V and 2 from J; bases not matched to a gene: 7. CDR3 DNA: TGTGCCAGCCGGGGGACAGGCAGTCAAGAGACCCAGTACTTC. It is translated as CASRGTGSQETQYF.

The chain employs TRBV5-1 and TRBJ2-7; D possibly corresponds to TRBD2 (6 bases). Looked up from germline, CDR1 is SGHRS and CDR2 is YFSETQ. This CDR3 is built from 14 residues. V was shortened by 7 bases and J by 0 bases, with 14 bases between the two germline ends. CDR3: CASRDTGGSYEQYF. CDR3 DNA sequence: TGCGCCAGCCGAGACACCGGGGGCTCCTACGAGCAGTACTTC.

This clone turned up a few times. The chain combines TRBV6-5 with TRBJ1-1; weak D call: TRBD1 (5 bases). CDR1 is MNHEY, CDR2 SVGAGI, per germline. The CDR3 totals 13 residues. The ends were cut back, 2 bases at V and 6 bases at J, with 10 bases in the middle. The CDR3 DNA follows: TGTGCCAGCAGTTACAGGGGTGGAGCTGAAGCTTTCTTT. Amino acids: CASSYRGGAEAFF.

V gene TRBV5-5 combines with J gene TRBJ2-1, with 7 bases matching TRBD1. CDR3 length: 15 amino acids. V shed 2 bases and J 1 base; nucleotides not matched to a gene: 3. The germline V gene has CDR1 SGHKS and CDR2 YYEKEE (reference sequence). The CDR3 nucleotides are TGTGCCAGCAGCTTAAGACAGGGTTCCTACAATGAGCAGTTCTTC. Residues: CASSLRQGSYNEQFF. Variable domain in full (rest from reference TRBV5-5 and TRBJ2-1): DAGVTQSPTHLIKTRGQQVTLRCSPISGHKSVSWYQQVLGQGPQFIFQYYEKEERGRGNFPDRFSARQFPNYSSELNVNALLLGDSALYLCASSLRQGSYNEQFFGPGTRLTVL.

This clone showed up just once. This chain uses TRBV7-8 with TRBJ1-1; 12 bases map to TRBD1. This CDR3 has 14 residues. V lost 1 base, J lost 10 bases, and 4 bases stayed unmatched. In germline, CDR1 is SGHVS, CDR2 FQNEAQ. CDR3 protein: CASSLGDRGRRAFF. The CDR3 nucleotides read TGTGCCAGCAGCTTAGGGGACAGGGGGCGCAGAGCTTTCTTT.

The V and J genes are TRBV7-9 and TRBJ1-2; 7 positions match TRBD1. CDR3 length: 16 residues. Germline lookup yields CDR1 SEHNR and CDR2 FQNEAQ (reference sequence). V lost 1 base to trimming and J lost 7 bases; unmatched junction nucleotides: 12. As DNA, the CDR3 is TGTGCCAGCAGCTTAGATGGGGAGACAGGGTTGATTGGCTACACCTTC. Its translation: CASSLDGETGLIGYTF.

A note on this clone: Different DNA sequences within this sample yield the same CDR3. This chain joins TRBV18 and TRBJ2-7; tentatively, D is TRBD1 (6 bases). CDR3 length equals 14 residues. Germline V gene lookup returns CDR1 KGHSH and CDR2 LQKENI. V was pared by 3 bases and J by 2 bases, with 11 bases between. CDR3 bases: TGTGCCAGCTCACCCGACAGGTTGACCTACGAGCAGTACTTC. It codes for CASSPDRLTYEQYF.

This chain connects TRBV11-2 to TRBJ2-7, with 11 bases aligning to TRBD2. J was trimmed by 1 base and V by 8 bases; bases with no gene match: 10. This CDR3 is built from 16 residues. Germline V gene sequence: CDR1 SGHAT, CDR2 FQNNGV. CDR3 amino acids: CASRGGTSGFSYEQYF. The CDR3 DNA is TGTGCCAGCCGTGGGGGGACTAGCGGTTTTTCCTACGAGCAGTACTTC.

V and J are TRBV6-1 and TRBJ1-2; 7 bases line up with TRBD1. The CDR3 spans 13 residues. Germline-derived CDR1 and CDR2 are MNHNS and SASEGT. The junction had 10 bases not matched to a gene; V was cut back by 10 bases and J by 5 bases. CDR3 nucleotides: TGTGCCACCTCTGAGGGGGCGGGGTATGGCTACACCTTC. It specifies CATSEGAGYGYTF.

The rearrangement links TRBV6-1 to TRBJ1-4; possible D gene TRBD1, 6 bases. The CDR3 contains 14 residues. The germline CDR1 and CDR2 sequences are MNHNS and SASEGT. Between the trimmed V and J ends, which lost 9 bases and 3 bases, there was a span of 14 bases. The CDR3 bases are TGTGCCAGTATTAGGGGGTATGCTAATGAAAAACTGTTTTTT. It specifies CASIRGYANEKLFF.

The rearrangement links TRBV27 to TRBJ1-6, with a weak D call TRBD1 (6 bases). Germline loops: CDR1 MNHEY, CDR2 SMNVEV (reference sequence). The CDR3 is 19 residues long. V was pared by 4 bases and J by 0 bases, with 19 bases between. CDR3 in DNA: TGTGCCAGCAGTTCCCTCCGGGACATCTTCGACTCCTATAATTCACCCCTCCACTTT. It codes for CASSSLRDIFDSYNSPLHF.

In its sample, this clone was seen once. The chain carries TRBV5-1 and TRBJ2-7, with 10 bases fitting TRBD1. The germline CDR1 and CDR2 sequences are SGHRS and YFSETQ. Trimming at V came to 4 bases and at J to 1 base, leaving 5 bases not matched to a gene. CDR3 length: 15 amino acids. The CDR3 here is CASSRGTGESYEQYF. CDR3 sequence (DNA): TGCGCCAGCAGCCGTGGGACAGGGGAGTCCTACGAGCAGTACTTC.